Listed below are T cell receptor beta chains from one sample, sequenced in a study of T cell changes during pregnancy in multiple sclerosis. TCRdb keeps only in-frame clones here, not all; method: immunoSEQ multiplex PCR. The profile shows around 80,000 clones, over 85% of them singletons. The sample consisted of peripheral blood, taken in the second trimester of pregnancy. The source is a female donor in good health, enrolled as a control in a pregnancy study. Both conserved end residues are trimmed from each CDR3.

J gene,V gene,CDR3 protein
TRBJ2-2,TRBV5-5,ASSPYTGELF
TRBJ1-1,TRBV6-1,ASSEALGRAQNTEAF
TRBJ2-1,TRBV11-3,ASSLMTSGNNEQF
TRBJ2-5,TRBV7-2,ASSPWTSGTGETQY
TRBJ2-1,TRBV6-1,ASSSVGGYNEQF
TRBJ2-1,TRBV28,ASSLRLAGDRSYNEQF
TRBJ2-1,TRBV7-9,ASRDTGQGYNEQF
TRBJ2-3,TRBV27,ATTSSGWGTDTQY
TRBJ2-7,TRBV4-2,ASSLESRDRDEQY
TRBJ2-2,TRBV5-4,ASSLGLAVNTGELF
TRBJ1-3,TRBV5-1,ASSLDGAGNTIY
TRBJ2-1,TRBV5-1,ASSLSTSGSIRNEQF
TRBJ2-3,TRBV28,ASGTGGNTDTQY
TRBJ2-7,TRBV28,ASSLYGYEQY
TRBJ2-1,TRBV30,AWSVEGLDYNEQF
TRBJ2-1,TRBV7-6,ASSMTSGAYNEQF
TRBJ2-6,TRBV27,ASSLSFGTGAGANVLT
TRBJ1-1,TRBV6-6,ASSRGWTGKNTEAF
TRBJ1-3,TRBV4-1,ASSQVPGPSGNTIY
TRBJ2-1,TRBV2,ASKKGPSGSNEQF
TRBJ2-4,TRBV11-2,ASSSESHKNIQY
TRBJ1-1,TRBV28,ASSFGAGGYTEAF
TRBJ1-3,TRBV4-1,ASSQDRTGPGNTIY
TRBJ2-7,TRBV2,ASSYAVEQY
TRBJ2-1,TRBV5-4,ASRPGGSYNEQF
TRBJ1-1,TRBV9,ASSVAGRTGQQNTEAF
TRBJ1-1,TRBV28,ASSLEQGGTEAF
TRBJ2-7,TRBV9,ASSVGDSYEQY
TRBJ1-2,TRBV5-1,ASSAPDRGSSGYT
TRBJ2-7,TRBV28,ASSRQVPYEQY
TRBJ2-1,TRBV18,ASSPTSGGRSYNEQF
TRBJ2-5,TRBV5-1,ASSDTEREQY
TRBJ2-1,TRBV27,ASSFPNRGGSYNEQF
TRBJ1-2,TRBV7-9,ASSLLGTVGGYT
TRBJ2-5,TRBV5-1,ASSASGTVQETQY
TRBJ1-2,TRBV28,ASSILEQSYT
TRBJ1-4,TRBV5-1,ASSLVGAAGEKLF
TRBJ2-7,TRBV5-4,ASRGTSGRSSYEQY
TRBJ2-1,TRBV9,ASSERLAGVGEQF
TRBJ2-1,TRBV5-5,ASSSTSLPLANYNEQF
TRBJ2-4,TRBV29-1,SVADRAKNIQY
TRBJ2-2,TRBV5-1,ASSFDLTGGELF
TRBJ2-5,TRBV18,ASSPPGTGGSETQY
TRBJ2-3,TRBV5-1,ASSDSTGGTDTQY
TRBJ1-1,TRBV28,ASSYLGGEAF
TRBJ2-5,TRBV6-1,ASSRGQGNGETQY
TRBJ2-7,TRBV25-1,ASSPGVSSYEQY